This T cell receptor (beta chain) was recovered during a study of blood T cell repertoires in COVID-19. As handled by the study authors: Estimation of nucleated cell counts was performed using reference gene primer amplification. Repertoires were generated with immunoSEQ multiplex PCR, while TCRdb's copy carries only in-frame clones and drops some. That table supplies the V and J calls and clone size; D and trimming were determined from the DNA. The sample contains hundreds of thousands of clones, 85% of which appear only once. The CDR3 totals 15 residues. The germline V gene has CDR1 SGHDT and CDR2 YYEEEE. Between the trimmed V and J ends, which lost 4 bases and 8 bases, there was a span of 21 bases.

The clonotype comes from a man aged 50-59 years with active or convalescent COVID-19. The chain links TRBV5-6 to TRBJ1-2, with D unresolved. The sequenced sample consisted of peripheral blood. The CDR3 DNA follows: TGTGCCAGCAGCCCCCTACTGCGATCTCCATCCGGCTACACCTTC. Translated: CASSPLLRSPSGYTF.